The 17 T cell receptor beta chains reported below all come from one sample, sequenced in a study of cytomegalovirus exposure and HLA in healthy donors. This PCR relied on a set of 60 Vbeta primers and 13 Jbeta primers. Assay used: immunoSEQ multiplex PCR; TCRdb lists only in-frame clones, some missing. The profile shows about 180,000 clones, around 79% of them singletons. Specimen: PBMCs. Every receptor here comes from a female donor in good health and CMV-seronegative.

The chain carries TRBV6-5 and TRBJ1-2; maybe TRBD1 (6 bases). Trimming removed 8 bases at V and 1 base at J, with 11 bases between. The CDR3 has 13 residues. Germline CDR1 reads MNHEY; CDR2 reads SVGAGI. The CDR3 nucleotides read TGTGCCAGCCGGGACACTTATAACTATGGCTACACCTTC. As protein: CASRDTYNYGYTF.

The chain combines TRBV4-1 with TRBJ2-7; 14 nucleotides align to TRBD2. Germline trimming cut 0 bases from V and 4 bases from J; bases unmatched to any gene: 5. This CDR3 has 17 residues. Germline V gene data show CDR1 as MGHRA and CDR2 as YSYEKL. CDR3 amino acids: CASSQDPGLAGEYEQYF. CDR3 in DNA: TGCGCCAGCAGCCAAGACCCGGGACTAGCGGGAGAGTACGAGCAGTACTTC.

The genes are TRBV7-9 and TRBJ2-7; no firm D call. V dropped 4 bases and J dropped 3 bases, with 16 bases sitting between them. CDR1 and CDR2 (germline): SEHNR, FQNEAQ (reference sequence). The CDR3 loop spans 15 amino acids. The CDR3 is CASSSPVPSIYEQYF. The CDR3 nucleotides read TGTGCCAGCAGCTCCCCGGTCCCGTCGATCTACGAGCAGTACTTC.

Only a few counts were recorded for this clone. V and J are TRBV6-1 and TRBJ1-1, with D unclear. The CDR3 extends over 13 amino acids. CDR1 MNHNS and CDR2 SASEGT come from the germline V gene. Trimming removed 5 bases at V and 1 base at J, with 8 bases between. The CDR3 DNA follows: TGTGCCAGCAGTTCCCGGGAGAACACTGAAGCTTTCTTT. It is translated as CASSSRENTEAFF.

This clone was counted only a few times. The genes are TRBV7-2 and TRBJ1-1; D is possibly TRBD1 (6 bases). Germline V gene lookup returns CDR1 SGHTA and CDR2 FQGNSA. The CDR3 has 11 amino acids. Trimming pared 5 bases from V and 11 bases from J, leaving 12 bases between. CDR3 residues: CASSQGTLAFF. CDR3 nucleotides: TGTGCCAGCAGCCAAGGGACACTTGCTTTCTTT.

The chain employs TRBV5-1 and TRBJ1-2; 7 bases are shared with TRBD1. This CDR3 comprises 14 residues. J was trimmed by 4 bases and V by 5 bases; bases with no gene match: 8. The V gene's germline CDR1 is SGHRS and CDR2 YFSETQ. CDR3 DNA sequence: TGCGCCAGCAGACAGCCGGGACAGAGCTATGGCTACACCTTC. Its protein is CASRQPGQSYGYTF.

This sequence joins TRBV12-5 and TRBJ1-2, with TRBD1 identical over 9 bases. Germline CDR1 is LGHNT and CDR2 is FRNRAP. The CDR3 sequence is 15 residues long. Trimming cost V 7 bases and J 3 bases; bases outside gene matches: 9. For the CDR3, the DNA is TGTGCTAGTGTCTCCGGACAGGGGAAAGACTATGGCTACACCTTC. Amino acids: CASVSGQGKDYGYTF.

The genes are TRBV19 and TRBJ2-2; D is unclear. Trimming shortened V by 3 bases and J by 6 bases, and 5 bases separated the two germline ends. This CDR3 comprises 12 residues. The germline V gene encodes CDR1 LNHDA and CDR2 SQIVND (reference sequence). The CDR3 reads CASSMGPGELFF. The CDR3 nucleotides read TGTGCCAGTAGTATGGGCCCCGGGGAGCTGTTTTTT.

The CDR3 coding sequence is TGTGCCAGTAGAGTAGCGGGGGGTCTTCGGGAGACCCAGTACTTC. Amino acid sequence: CASRVAGGLRETQYF. V usage is TRBV19 and J usage is TRBJ2-5; TRBD2 matches 10 bases. This CDR3 is built from 15 residues. V lost 6 bases and J lost 5; bases outside the gene matches: 9. The germline V gene encodes CDR1 LNHDA and CDR2 SQIVND (reference sequence).

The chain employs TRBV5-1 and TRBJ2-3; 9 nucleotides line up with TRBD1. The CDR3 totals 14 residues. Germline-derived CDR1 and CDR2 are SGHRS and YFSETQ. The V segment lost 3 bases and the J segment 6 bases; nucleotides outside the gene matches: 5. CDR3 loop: CASSSTGGSDTQYF. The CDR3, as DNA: TGCGCCAGCAGCTCTACAGGGGGCTCCGATACGCAGTATTTT.

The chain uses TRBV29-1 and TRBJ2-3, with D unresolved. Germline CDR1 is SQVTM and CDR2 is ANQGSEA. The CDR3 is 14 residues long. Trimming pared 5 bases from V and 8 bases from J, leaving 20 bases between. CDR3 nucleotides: TGCAGCGTTCCCAGACCAGTCCATCTAGGTACGCAGTATTTT. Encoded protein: CSVPRPVHLGTQYF.

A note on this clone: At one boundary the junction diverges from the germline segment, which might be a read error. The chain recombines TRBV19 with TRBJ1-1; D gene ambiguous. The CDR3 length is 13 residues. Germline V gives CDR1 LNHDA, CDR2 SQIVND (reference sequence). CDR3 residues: CASSIRSNPEAFF. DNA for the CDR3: TGTGCCAGTAGTATCAGGTCGAACCCTGAAGCTTTCTTT.

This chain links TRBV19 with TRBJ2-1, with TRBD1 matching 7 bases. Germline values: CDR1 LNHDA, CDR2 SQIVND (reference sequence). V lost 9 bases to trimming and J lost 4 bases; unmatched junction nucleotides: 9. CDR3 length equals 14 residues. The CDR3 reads CASRGTETYNEQFF. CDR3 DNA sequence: TGTGCCAGCAGGGGGACAGAAACATACAATGAGCAGTTCTTC.

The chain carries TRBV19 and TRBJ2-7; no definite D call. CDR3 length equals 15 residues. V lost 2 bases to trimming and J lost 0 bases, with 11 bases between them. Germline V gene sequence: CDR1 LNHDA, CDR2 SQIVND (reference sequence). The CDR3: CASSILHASSYEQYF. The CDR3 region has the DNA TGTGCCAGTAGTATATTGCACGCGAGCTCCTACGAGCAGTACTTC.

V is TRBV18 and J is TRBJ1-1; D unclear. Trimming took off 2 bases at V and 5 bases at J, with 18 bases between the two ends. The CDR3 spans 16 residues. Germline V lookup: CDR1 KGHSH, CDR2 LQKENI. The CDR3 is CASSPAGPLRGTEAFF. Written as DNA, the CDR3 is TGTGCCAGCTCACCAGCTGGGCCCTTAAGAGGGACTGAAGCTTTCTTT.

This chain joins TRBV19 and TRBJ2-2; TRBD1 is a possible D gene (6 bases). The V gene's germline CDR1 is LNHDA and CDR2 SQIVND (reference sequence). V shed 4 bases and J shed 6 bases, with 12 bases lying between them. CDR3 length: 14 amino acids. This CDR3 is CASSRQVTPGELFF. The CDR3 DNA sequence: TGTGCCAGTAGTAGACAGGTGACCCCCGGGGAGCTGTTTTTT.

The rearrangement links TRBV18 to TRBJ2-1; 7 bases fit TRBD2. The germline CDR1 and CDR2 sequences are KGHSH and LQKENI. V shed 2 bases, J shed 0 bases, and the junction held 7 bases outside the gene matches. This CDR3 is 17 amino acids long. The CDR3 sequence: CASSPVWGEGSYNEQFF. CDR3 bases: TGTGCCAGCTCACCAGTGTGGGGGGAGGGCTCCTACAATGAGCAGTTCTTC.